Presented here are 22 T cell receptor beta chains from one specimen sequenced in a study of blood T cell repertoires in COVID-19. Using immunoSEQ multiplex PCR, the repertoire was profiled, and TCRdb retains in-frame clones only, with some absent. The sample lists 200,000 to 250,000 clones; 86% were seen once. The sequencing sample was made of PBMCs or T cells enriched from blood (not recorded which). The origin of the receptors is a woman aged 40 to 50 with acute COVID-19.

This chain uses TRBV10-1 with TRBJ1-1; TRBD1 might be the D (6 bases). Trimming removed 6 bases at V and 1 base at J, with 15 bases between. CDR1 is WNHNN, CDR2 SYGVQD, per germline (reference sequence). This CDR3 has 15 amino acids. The CDR3 DNA follows: TGCGCCAGCAGCTCAACAGGGCTGGGGAACACTGAAGCTTTCTTT. Residues: CASSSTGLGNTEAFF.

The V and J genes are TRBV29-1 and TRBJ1-1, with a weak D call TRBD1 (6 bases). The CDR3 has 13 residues. Trimming took 5 bases from V and 1 from J, leaving 11 bases between them. Germline loops: CDR1 SQVTM, CDR2 ANQGSEA. The CDR3 here is CSVPGQANTEAFF. CDR3 nucleotides: TGCAGCGTTCCGGGACAAGCGAACACTGAAGCTTTCTTT.

The chain couples TRBV5-1 to TRBJ2-1, with 15 bases matching TRBD2. With V trimmed by 4 bases and J by 2 bases, 10 bases remained unmatched. The germline V gene encodes CDR1 SGHRS and CDR2 YFSETQ. The length of the CDR3 is 19 residues. The CDR3 protein is CASSPGLAGGPNPYNEQFF. The CDR3 bases are TGCGCCAGCAGCCCGGGACTAGCGGGGGGTCCAAATCCCTACAATGAGCAGTTCTTC. Using reference TRBV5-1 and TRBJ2-1 for the parts outside the CDR3, the full variable domain is KAGVTQTPRYLIKTRGQQVTLSCSPISGHRSVSWYQQTPGQGLQFLFEYFSETQRNKGNFPGRFSGRQFSNSRSEMNVSTLELGDSALYLCASSPGLAGGPNPYNEQFFGPGTRLTVL.

This clone was found a few times. The chain couples TRBV19 to TRBJ1-1, with a possible D match to TRBD1 (5 bases). The CDR3 has 16 residues. Trimming pared 11 bases from V and 0 bases from J, leaving 22 bases between. The germline CDR1 and CDR2 sequences are LNHDA and SQIVND (reference sequence). The CDR3: CASKNPWGSLNTEAFF. The CDR3 region has the DNA TGTGCCTCCAAGAACCCCTGGGGCAGCTTGAACACTGAAGCTTTCTTT.

This chain links TRBV7-3 with TRBJ2-1; D perhaps matches TRBD1 (5 bases). The CDR3 is made up of 15 amino acids. The V gene lost 5 bases and the J gene lost 1 base, with 12 bases spanning the gap. Germline lookup yields CDR1 SGHTA and CDR2 FQGTGA. The CDR3 here is CASSPTTASYNEQFF. CDR3 DNA: TGTGCCAGCAGCCCTACGACAGCTTCCTACAATGAGCAGTTCTTC.

The sample holds one count of this clone. This chain links TRBV5-1 with TRBJ1-3; maybe TRBD1 (5 bases). The CDR3 runs to 17 residues. Germline V gene lookup returns CDR1 SGHRS and CDR2 YFSETQ. V gave up 0 bases and J gave up 0 bases, with 13 bases separating them. Here the CDR3 DNA reads TGCGCCAGCAGCTTGGCAGGGACTACTTACTCTGGAAACACCATATATTTT. This codes for CASSLAGTTYSGNTIYF. Variable domain in full (rest from reference TRBV5-1 and TRBJ1-3): KAGVTQTPRYLIKTRGQQVTLSCSPISGHRSVSWYQQTPGQGLQFLFEYFSETQRNKGNFPGRFSGRQFSNSRSEMNVSTLELGDSALYLCASSLAGTTYSGNTIYFGEGSWLTVV.

V is TRBV3-1 (or the pseudogene TRBV3-2) and J is TRBJ1-5; D is undetermined. Germline V lookup: CDR1 LGHDT, CDR2 YNNKEL (reference sequence). V was trimmed by 3 bases and J by 3 bases, leaving 12 bases between them. This CDR3 contains 15 residues. Here the CDR3 DNA reads TGTGCCAGCAGCCATTCGGCAGGATTCAATCAGCCCCAGCATTTT. This sequence encodes CASSHSAGFNQPQHF.

The chain combines TRBV9 with TRBJ1-2; TRBD1 agrees at 8 bases. Germline V CDR1 and CDR2: SGDLS, YYNGEE. CDR3 length equals 16 residues. Trimming removed 3 bases from V and 2 bases from J; junction bases left unmatched: 9. The CDR3 DNA is TGTGCCAGCAGCGCTTGGGGGGGACAGGAGAACTATGGCTACACCTTC. Its translation is CASSAWGGQENYGYTF.

This chain connects TRBV5-5 to TRBJ2-7; 7 nucleotides agree with TRBD1. Per the germline V gene, CDR1 is SGHKS and CDR2 is YYEKEE (reference sequence). This CDR3 spans 13 amino acids. V lost 3 bases to trimming and J lost 5 bases; unmatched junction nucleotides: 5. CDR3 in DNA: TGTGCCAGCAGCTGGCAGGGGGACGACGAGCAGTACGTC. It codes for CASSWQGDDEQYV.

V gene TRBV9 combines with J gene TRBJ2-3; D is unresolved. The CDR3 is 14 residues long. CDR1 is SGDLS and CDR2 is YYNGEE in the germline V gene. Trimming shortened V by 0 bases and J by 2 bases, and 7 bases separated the two germline ends. The CDR3 DNA reads as TGTGCCAGCAGCGTAGGTTCCTTCACAGATACGCAGTATTTT. Residues: CASSVGSFTDTQYF.

The chain uses TRBV9 and TRBJ2-3; 8 positions match TRBD2. V shed 3 bases and J 2 bases; nucleotides not matched to a gene: 14. This CDR3 is 18 amino acids long. Germline lookup yields CDR1 SGDLS and CDR2 YYNGEE. Here the CDR3 reads CASSEDRSSGFDTDTQYF. In nucleotides, the CDR3 is TGTGCCAGCAGCGAAGACAGGTCTAGCGGGTTCGACACAGATACGCAGTATTTT.

The rearrangement joins TRBV9 to TRBJ1-2; 8 bases are a match to TRBD1. The V segment lost 5 bases and the J segment 4 bases; nucleotides outside the gene matches: 7. The CDR3 sequence is 14 residues long. CDR1 is SGDLS, CDR2 YYNGEE, per germline. CDR3 DNA sequence: TGTGCCAGCAGTACAGGGGGTTCGGGCTATGGCTACACCTTC. Translation: CASSTGGSGYGYTF.

This chain uses TRBV3-1 (or the pseudogene TRBV3-2) with TRBJ1-1, with unresolved D. V was trimmed by 1 base and J by 7 bases, leaving 7 bases between them. The CDR3 totals 12 residues. Germline V lookup: CDR1 LGHDT, CDR2 YNNKEL (reference sequence). CDR3: CASSQGGVEAFF. The DNA of the CDR3 is TGTGCCAGCAGCCAAGGAGGAGTTGAAGCTTTCTTT.

The count of this clone is one. The rearrangement uses TRBV27 and TRBJ1-4; no definite D call. With 2 bases removed from V and 1 base from J, the gap between germline ends came to 2 bases. Germline CDR1 reads MNHEY; CDR2 reads SMNVEV (reference sequence). The CDR3 runs 13 residues. The CDR3 spells CASSLQTNEKLFF. CDR3 nucleotide sequence: TGTGCCAGCAGTTTACAAACTAATGAAAAACTGTTTTTT.

This chain connects TRBV2 to TRBJ1-1; tentative D call: TRBD1 (5 bases). CDR1 is SNHLY, CDR2 FYNNEI, per germline. Trimming took 7 bases from V and 0 from J, leaving 12 bases between them. This CDR3 has 14 amino acids. CDR3 region: CASTSTDLNTEAFF. As DNA, the CDR3 is TGTGCCAGCACCTCGACAGATCTGAACACTGAAGCTTTCTTT.

This rearrangement joins TRBV7-9 to TRBJ1-1; D perhaps matches TRBD1 (5 bases). The CDR3 has 14 amino acids. Germline-derived CDR1 and CDR2 are SEHNR and FQNEAQ (reference sequence). V lost 7 bases and J 3 bases, leaving 15 bases between the germline ends. The CDR3 sequence is CASTRTGGDTEAFF. Written as DNA, the CDR3 is TGTGCCAGCACCCGAACCGGGGGGGACACTGAAGCTTTCTTT.

This clone has just a few counts. The V gene is TRBV27, the J gene TRBJ1-1, with D perhaps TRBD1 (5 bases). Germline V CDR1 and CDR2: MNHEY, SMNVEV (reference sequence). The CDR3 length is 17 residues. V shed 0 bases and J shed 0 bases, with 14 bases lying between them. The CDR3 DNA reads as TGTGCCAGCAGTTTATCAGCTCCCGACAGTCTGAACACTGAAGCTTTCTTT. As protein: CASSLSAPDSLNTEAFF.

In nucleotides, the CDR3 is TGTGCCAGCAGCCACCTCGGGGGGGGCGGCGGGGGCTACACCTTC. This translates into CASSHLGGGGGGYTF. This sequence joins TRBV3-1 (or the pseudogene TRBV3-2) and TRBJ1-2, with TRBD1 as a possible D gene (6 bases). The CDR3 sequence is 15 residues long. Per the germline V gene, CDR1 is LGHDT and CDR2 is YNNKEL (reference sequence). Trimming took off 3 bases at V and 8 bases at J, with 19 bases between the two ends.

This clone was counted between two and nine times. The V and J genes are TRBV5-6 and TRBJ1-6; 10 positions match TRBD1. The ends lost 1 base at V and 10 bases at J; junction bases unmatched: 2. The CDR3 runs 14 residues. Germline V gene data show CDR1 as SGHDT and CDR2 as YYEEEE. CDR3 amino acids: CASSLRTGGSPLHF. The CDR3 DNA reads TGTGCCAGCAGCTTGAGGACAGGGGGGTCACCCCTCCACTTT.

This clone has only one observation. This sequence joins TRBV19 and TRBJ1-1, with 9 bases lining up with TRBD1. Trimming removed 8 bases from V and 6 bases from J; junction bases left unmatched: 13. The CDR3 is made up of 15 amino acids. Germline V gives CDR1 LNHDA, CDR2 SQIVND (reference sequence). This CDR3 is CASQLPGTGTPEAFF. The CDR3, as DNA: TGTGCCAGTCAGCTTCCCGGGACAGGGACCCCTGAAGCTTTCTTT.

The CDR3, as DNA: TGCGCCAGCAGCTTGGCCGGTTCTGCCTACAATGAGCAGTTCTTC. Protein: CASSLAGSAYNEQFF. V is TRBV5-1 and J is TRBJ2-1, with no clear D. Per germline, CDR1 SGHRS and CDR2 YFSETQ. V dropped 0 bases and J dropped 2 bases, with 9 bases sitting between them. CDR3 length: 15 residues.

V usage is TRBV6-5 and J usage is TRBJ1-3, with TRBD1 matching 9 bases. This CDR3 has 16 residues. The V segment lost 2 bases and the J segment 0 bases; nucleotides outside the gene matches: 2. Germline values: CDR1 MNHEY, CDR2 SVGAGI. CDR3 protein: CASSYTGGGSGNTIYF. DNA for the CDR3: TGTGCCAGCAGTTACACAGGGGGCGGCTCTGGAAACACCATATATTTT.